The clone carrying this TCR beta chain was counted ten times or more. What it binds is unknown. V trimming: 4 bases; J trimming: 3 bases; junction bases outside the gene matches: 16. The CDR3 spans 18 residues. TCRdb reanalysed the 5' RACE reads using MiXCR and keeps one entry per CDR3 protein. The table includes more than 25,000 distinct CDR3 sequences, 5% to 5.5% detected once. These data are taken from a study of early T cells in non-severe SARS-CoV-2 infection. For the study at large: Whole-blood bulk RNA, unsorted, was sequenced, and chains were unpaired. The study's findings and limits: Using VDJdb, the matching emphasized anti-spike CD8 responses while missing private and CD4 specificities.

This chain links TRBV12-3 or TRBV12-4 with TRBJ2-3, with 7 bases that match TRBD1. The clonotype originates from an adult who was a healthcare worker with PCR-confirmed SARS-CoV-2 infection or an uninfected control (not recorded which). What was sequenced was whole blood. CDR3 sequence reads: CASSSGTVAGDPTDTQYF. The CDR3 nucleotides read TGTGCCAGCAGTTCCGGGACAGTGGCAGGAGACCCTACAGATACGCAGTATTTT.